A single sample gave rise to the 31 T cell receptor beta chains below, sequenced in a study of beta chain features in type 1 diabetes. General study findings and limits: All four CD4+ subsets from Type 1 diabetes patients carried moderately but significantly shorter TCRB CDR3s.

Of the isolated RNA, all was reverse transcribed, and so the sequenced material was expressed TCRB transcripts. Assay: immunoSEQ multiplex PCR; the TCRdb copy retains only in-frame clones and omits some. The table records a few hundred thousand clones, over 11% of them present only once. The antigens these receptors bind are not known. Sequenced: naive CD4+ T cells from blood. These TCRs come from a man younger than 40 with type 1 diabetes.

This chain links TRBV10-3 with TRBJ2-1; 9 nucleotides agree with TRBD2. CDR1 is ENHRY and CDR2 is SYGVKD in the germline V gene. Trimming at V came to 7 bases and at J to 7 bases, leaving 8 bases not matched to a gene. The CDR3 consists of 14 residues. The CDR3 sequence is CAINPGLAKNEQFF. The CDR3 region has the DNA TGTGCCATCAACCCTGGACTAGCGAAGAATGAGCAGTTCTTC.

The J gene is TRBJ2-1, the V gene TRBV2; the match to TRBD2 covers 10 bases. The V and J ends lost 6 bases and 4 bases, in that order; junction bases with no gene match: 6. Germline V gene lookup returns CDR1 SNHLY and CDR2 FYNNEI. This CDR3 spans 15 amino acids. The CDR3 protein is CASRTTSGVYNEQFF. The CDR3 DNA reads TGTGCCAGCAGAACAACTAGCGGGGTTTACAATGAGCAGTTCTTC.

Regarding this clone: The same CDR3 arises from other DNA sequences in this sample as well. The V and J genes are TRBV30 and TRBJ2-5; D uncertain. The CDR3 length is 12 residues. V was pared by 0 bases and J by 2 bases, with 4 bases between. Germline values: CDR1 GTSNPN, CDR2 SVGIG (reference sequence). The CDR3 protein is CAWSVQQETQYF. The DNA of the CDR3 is TGTGCCTGGAGTGTCCAACAAGAGACCCAGTACTTC.

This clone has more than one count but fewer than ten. The CDR3 DNA reads as TGCGCCAGCAGCTATACAGGGGTCCCGTCCAATGAGCAGTTCTTC. Translating gives CASSYTGVPSNEQFF. The chain carries TRBV5-1 and TRBJ2-1; 7 nucleotides line up with TRBD1. With V trimmed by 3 bases and J by 6 bases, 9 bases remained unmatched. Germline V CDR1 and CDR2: SGHRS, YFSETQ. CDR3 length: 15 residues. Together with reference TRBV5-1 and TRBJ2-1, the CDR3 gives the full variable domain: KAGVTQTPRYLIKTRGQQVTLSCSPISGHRSVSWYQQTPGQGLQFLFEYFSETQRNKGNFPGRFSGRQFSNSRSEMNVSTLELGDSALYLCASSYTGVPSNEQFFGPGTRLTVL.

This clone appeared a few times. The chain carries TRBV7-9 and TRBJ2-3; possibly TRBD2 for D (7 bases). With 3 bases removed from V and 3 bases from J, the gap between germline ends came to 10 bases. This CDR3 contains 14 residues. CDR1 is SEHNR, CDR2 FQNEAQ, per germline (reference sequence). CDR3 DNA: TGTGCCAGCAGCTTGGGGGGGCAGACAGATACGCAGTATTTT. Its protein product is CASSLGGQTDTQYF.

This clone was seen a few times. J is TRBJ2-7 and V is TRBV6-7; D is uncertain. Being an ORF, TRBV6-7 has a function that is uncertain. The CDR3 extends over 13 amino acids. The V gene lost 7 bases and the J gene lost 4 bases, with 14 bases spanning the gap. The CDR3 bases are TGTGCCAGCACCAGACATGACGGATACGAGCAGTACTTC. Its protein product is CASTRHDGYEQYF.

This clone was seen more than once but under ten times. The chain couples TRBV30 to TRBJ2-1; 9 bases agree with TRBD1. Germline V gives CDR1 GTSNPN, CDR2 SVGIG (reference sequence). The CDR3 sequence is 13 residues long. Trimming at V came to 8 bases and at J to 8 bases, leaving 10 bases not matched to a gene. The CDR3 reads CAVPGQGAHEQFF. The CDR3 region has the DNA TGTGCCGTACCGGGACAGGGAGCCCATGAGCAGTTCTTC.

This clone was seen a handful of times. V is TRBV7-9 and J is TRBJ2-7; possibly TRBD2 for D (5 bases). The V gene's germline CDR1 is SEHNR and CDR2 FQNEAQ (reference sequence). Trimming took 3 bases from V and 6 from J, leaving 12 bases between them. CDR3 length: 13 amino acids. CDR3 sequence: CASSLGADSEQYF. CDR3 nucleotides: TGTGCCAGCAGCTTGGGAGCCGATTCCGAGCAGTACTTC.

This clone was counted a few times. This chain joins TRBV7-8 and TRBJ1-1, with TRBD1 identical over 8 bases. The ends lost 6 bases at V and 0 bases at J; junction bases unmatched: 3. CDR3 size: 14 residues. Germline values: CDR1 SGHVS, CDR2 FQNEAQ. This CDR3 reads CASRTTGVNTEAFF. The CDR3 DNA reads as TGTGCCAGCAGGACGACAGGGGTGAACACTGAAGCTTTCTTT.

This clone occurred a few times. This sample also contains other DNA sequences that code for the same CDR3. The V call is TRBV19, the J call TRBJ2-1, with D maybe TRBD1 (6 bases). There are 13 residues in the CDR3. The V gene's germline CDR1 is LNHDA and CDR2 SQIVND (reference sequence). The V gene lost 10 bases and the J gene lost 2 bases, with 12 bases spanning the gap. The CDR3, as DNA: TGTGCCACTACAGGGACGGCCTACAATGAGCAGTTCTTC. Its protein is CATTGTAYNEQFF.

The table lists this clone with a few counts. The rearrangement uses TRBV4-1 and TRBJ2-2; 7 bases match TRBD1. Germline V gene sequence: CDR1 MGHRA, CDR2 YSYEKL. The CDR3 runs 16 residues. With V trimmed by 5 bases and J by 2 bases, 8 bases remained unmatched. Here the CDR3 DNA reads TGCGCCAGCAGCTACCCCGGGACAGCTAACACCGGGGAGCTGTTTTTT. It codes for CASSYPGTANTGELFF.

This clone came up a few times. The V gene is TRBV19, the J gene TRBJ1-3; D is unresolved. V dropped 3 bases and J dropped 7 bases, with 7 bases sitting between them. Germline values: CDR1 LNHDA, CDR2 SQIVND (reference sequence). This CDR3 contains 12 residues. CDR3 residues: CASSIFANTIYF. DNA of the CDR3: TGTGCCAGTAGTATCTTCGCGAACACCATATATTTT.

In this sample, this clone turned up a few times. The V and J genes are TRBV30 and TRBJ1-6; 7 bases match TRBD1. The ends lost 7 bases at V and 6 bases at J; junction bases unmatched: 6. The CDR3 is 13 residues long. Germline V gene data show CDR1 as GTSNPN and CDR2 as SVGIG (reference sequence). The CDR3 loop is CALRGQLNSPLHF. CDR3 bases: TGTGCCTTGAGGGGGCAGCTTAATTCACCCCTCCACTTT.

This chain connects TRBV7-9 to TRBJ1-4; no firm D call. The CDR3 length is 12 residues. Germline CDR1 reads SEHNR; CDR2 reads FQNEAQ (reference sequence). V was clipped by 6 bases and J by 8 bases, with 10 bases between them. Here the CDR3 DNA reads TGTGCCAGCAGTTATACTCCGGAAAAACTGTTTTTT. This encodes CASSYTPEKLFF.

DNA of the CDR3: TGTGCCAGCTCACCATTGACAGGGATTTCACCCCTCCACTTT. It is translated as CASSPLTGISPLHF. The chain combines TRBV18 with TRBJ1-6; TRBD1 matches 7 bases. Looked up from germline, CDR1 is KGHSH and CDR2 is LQKENI. This CDR3 comprises 14 residues. V lost 2 bases, J lost 9 bases, and 4 bases stayed unmatched.

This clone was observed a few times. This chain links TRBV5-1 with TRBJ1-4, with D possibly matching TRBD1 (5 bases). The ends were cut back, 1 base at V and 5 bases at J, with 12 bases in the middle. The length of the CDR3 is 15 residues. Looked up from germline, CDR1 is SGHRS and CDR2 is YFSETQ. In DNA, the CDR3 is TGCGCCAGCAGCTTGTCCCCGTCAGGGAATGAAAAACTGTTTTTT. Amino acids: CASSLSPSGNEKLFF.

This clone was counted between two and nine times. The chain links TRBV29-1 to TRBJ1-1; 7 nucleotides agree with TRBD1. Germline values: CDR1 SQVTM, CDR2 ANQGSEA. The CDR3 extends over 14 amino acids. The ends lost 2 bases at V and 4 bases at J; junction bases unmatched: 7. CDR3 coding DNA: TGCAGCGTTGAATATGGGCAGGGGGGCACTGAAGCTTTCTTT. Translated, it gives CSVEYGQGGTEAFF.

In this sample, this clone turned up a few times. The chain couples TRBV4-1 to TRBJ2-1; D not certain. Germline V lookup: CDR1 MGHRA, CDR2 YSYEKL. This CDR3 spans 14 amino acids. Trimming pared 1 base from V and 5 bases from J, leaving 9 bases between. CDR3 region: CASSQVASDNEQFF. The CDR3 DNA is TGCGCCAGCAGCCAAGTCGCGAGCGACAATGAGCAGTTCTTC.

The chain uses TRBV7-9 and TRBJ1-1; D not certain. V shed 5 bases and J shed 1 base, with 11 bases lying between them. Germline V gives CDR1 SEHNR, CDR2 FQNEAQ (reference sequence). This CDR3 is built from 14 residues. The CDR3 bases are TGTGCCAGCAGCCCGCCATGGGCGAACACTGAAGCTTTCTTT. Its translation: CASSPPWANTEAFF.

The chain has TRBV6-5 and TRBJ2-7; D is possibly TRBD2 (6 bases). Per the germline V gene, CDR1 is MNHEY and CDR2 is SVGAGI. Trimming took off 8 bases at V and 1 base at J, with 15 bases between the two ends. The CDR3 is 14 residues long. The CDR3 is CASQPRGSSYEQYF. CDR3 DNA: TGTGCCAGCCAACCTCGGGGGTCTTCCTACGAGCAGTACTTC.

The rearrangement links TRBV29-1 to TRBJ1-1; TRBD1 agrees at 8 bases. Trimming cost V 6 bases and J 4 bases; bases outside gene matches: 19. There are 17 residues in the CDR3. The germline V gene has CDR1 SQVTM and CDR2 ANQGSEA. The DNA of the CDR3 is TGCAGCGTAAGCCGATTACAGGGGGGAGTGATAGGCACTGAAGCTTTCTTT. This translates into CSVSRLQGGVIGTEAFF.

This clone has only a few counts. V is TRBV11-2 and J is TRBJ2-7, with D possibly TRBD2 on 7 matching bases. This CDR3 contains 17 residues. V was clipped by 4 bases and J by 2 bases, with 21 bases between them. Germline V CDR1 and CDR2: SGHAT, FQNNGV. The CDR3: CASSSTPGGGNPYEQYF. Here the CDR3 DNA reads TGTGCCAGCAGCTCGACCCCTGGGGGGGGCAACCCCTACGAGCAGTACTTC.

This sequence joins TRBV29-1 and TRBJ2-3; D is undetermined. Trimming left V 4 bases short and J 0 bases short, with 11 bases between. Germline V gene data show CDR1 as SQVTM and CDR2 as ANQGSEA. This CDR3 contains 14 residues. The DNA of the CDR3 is TGCAGCGTTGGGATGACTTCCAGCACAGATACGCAGTATTTT. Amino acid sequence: CSVGMTSSTDTQYF.

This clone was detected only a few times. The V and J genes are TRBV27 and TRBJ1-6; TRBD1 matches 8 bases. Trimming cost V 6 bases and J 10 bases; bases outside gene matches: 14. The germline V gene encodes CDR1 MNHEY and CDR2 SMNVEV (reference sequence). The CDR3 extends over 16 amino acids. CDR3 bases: TGTGCCAGCAGGCACCTTCTTGGACAGGGTTGGTCACCCCTCCACTTT. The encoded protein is CASRHLLGQGWSPLHF.

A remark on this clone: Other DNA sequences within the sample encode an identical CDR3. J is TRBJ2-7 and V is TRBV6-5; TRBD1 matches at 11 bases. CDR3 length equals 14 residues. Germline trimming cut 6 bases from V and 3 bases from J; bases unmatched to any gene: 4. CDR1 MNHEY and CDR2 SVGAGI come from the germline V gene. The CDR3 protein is CASSTGTGGYEQYF. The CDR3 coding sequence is TGTGCCAGCAGCACCGGGACAGGGGGCTACGAGCAGTACTTC.

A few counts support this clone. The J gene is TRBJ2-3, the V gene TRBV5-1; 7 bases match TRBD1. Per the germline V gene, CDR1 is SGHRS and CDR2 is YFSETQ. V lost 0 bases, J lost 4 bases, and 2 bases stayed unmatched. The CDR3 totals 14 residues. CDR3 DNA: TGCGCCAGCAGCTTGGGAGGGGGCCCAGATACGCAGTATTTT. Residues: CASSLGGGPDTQYF.

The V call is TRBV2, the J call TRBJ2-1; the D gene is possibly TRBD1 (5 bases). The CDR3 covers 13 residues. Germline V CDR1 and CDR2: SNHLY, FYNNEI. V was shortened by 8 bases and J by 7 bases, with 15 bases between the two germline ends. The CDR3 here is CASSVDRRNEQFF. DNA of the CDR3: TGTGCCAGCTCTGTCGACAGAAGGAATGAGCAGTTCTTC.

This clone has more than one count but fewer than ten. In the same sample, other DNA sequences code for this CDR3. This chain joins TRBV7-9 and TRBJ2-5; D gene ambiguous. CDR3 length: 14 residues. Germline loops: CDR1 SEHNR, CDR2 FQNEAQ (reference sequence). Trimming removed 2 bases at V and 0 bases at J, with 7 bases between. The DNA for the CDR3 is TGTGCCAGCAGCTTAAGGCTAGACCAAGAGACCCAGTACTTC. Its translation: CASSLRLDQETQYF.

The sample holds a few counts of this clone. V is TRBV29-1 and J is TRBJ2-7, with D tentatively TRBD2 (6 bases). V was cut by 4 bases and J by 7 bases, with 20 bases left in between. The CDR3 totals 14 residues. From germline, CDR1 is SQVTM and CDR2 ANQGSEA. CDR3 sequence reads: CSVGEAGLYGEQYF. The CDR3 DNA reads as TGCAGCGTTGGGGAAGCGGGTCTTTATGGGGAGCAGTACTTC.

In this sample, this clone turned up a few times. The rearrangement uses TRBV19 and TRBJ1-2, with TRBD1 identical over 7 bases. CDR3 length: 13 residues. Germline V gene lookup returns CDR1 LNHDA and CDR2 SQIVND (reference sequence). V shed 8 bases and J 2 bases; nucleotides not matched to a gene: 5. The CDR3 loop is CASVSTGNYGYTF. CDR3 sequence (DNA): TGTGCCAGTGTCTCGACAGGGAACTATGGCTACACCTTC.

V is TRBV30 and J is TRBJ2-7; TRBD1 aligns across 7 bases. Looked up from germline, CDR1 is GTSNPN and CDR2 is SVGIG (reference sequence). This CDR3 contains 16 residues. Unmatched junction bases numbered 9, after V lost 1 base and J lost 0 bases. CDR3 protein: CAWSAPRGPLSYEQYF. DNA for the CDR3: TGTGCCTGGAGTGCCCCTAGGGGGCCCCTCTCCTACGAGCAGTACTTC. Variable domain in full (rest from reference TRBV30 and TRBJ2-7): SQTIHQWPATLVQPVGSPLSLECTVEGTSNPNLYWYRQAAGRGLQLLFYSVGIGQISSEVPQNLSASRPQDRQFILSSKKLLLSDSGFYLCAWSAPRGPLSYEQYFGPGTRLTVT.